This is a list of T cell receptor beta chains from one sample in a study of regulatory T cells in long-lasting Graves disease. TCRdb recomputed calls from the multiplex PCR reads with MiXCR, one row per CDR3 protein. This table holds nearly 350,000 distinct CDR3 sequences, 15% to 20% found once. The material was peripheral blood mononuclear cells (PBMCs), obtained when the disease was refractory, from a patient treated with antithyroid drugs. The receptor set was obtained from a female donor with Graves disease. Each CDR3 is given with its conserved first and last residue. A D gene is named only where the DNA matches it firmly. Some rows have no size entry. The others give once, few or many, or a class for an expanded clone.

CDR3: CASSDRPTDTQYF
size: NA
D: NA
J: TRBJ2-3
V: TRBV6-4

CDR3: CASSQGIGANQPQHF
size: few
D: NA
J: TRBJ1-5
V: TRBV3-1

CDR3: CSVEGAGNYGYTF
size: many
D: NA
J: TRBJ1-2
V: TRBV29-1

CDR3: CASGIRDTEAFF
size: many
D: NA
J: TRBJ1-1
V: TRBV12-5

CDR3: CASGLCTPTYEQYF
size: many
D: NA
J: TRBJ2-7
V: TRBV12-5

CDR3: CAIRENPYEQYF
size: many
D: NA
J: TRBJ2-7
V: TRBV30

CDR3: CASGREAVQYF
size: many
D: TRBD2
J: TRBJ2-7
V: TRBV10-2

CDR3: CSSQGRNSPLHF
size: many
D: NA
J: TRBJ1-6
V: TRBV20-1

CDR3: CSARNLGGNYGYTF
size: many
D: NA
J: TRBJ1-2
V: TRBV20-1

CDR3: CASSEAFSIQYF
size: many
D: NA
J: TRBJ2-4
V: TRBV2

CDR3: CASASTSGGLPYEQYF
size: many
D: TRBD2
J: TRBJ2-7
V: TRBV12-5

CDR3: CSASPGRGYGYTF
size: few
D: NA
J: TRBJ1-2
V: TRBV20-1

CDR3: CASSPKGESQETQYF
size: many
D: NA
J: TRBJ2-5
V: TRBV11-2

CDR3: CASREDLNTEAFF
size: many
D: NA
J: TRBJ1-1
V: TRBV6-2/TRBV6-3

CDR3: CASDRGLPQETQYF
size: many
D: TRBD1
J: TRBJ2-5
V: TRBV6-2/TRBV6-3

CDR3: CASSYQGEGEQYF
size: many
D: NA
J: TRBJ2-7
V: TRBV6-5

CDR3: CASSADSDSYEQYF
size: many
D: NA
J: TRBJ2-7
V: TRBV6-1

CDR3: CATLNLRGQAFF
size: many
D: NA
J: TRBJ1-1
V: TRBV24-1

CDR3: CASSSVDGYGYTF
size: many
D: NA
J: TRBJ1-2
V: TRBV5-5

CDR3: CASSFKGATLPYEQYF
size: many
D: TRBD1
J: TRBJ2-7
V: TRBV5-1

CDR3: CASSIRAGEQYF
size: few
D: NA
J: TRBJ2-7
V: TRBV13

CDR3: CASSYWGDNQPQHF
size: few
D: NA
J: TRBJ1-5
V: TRBV6-5

CDR3: CASSAGWGPSSYEQYF
size: many
D: NA
J: TRBJ2-7
V: TRBV12-3/TRBV12-4

CDR3: CASSQLYRGDGNSPLHF
size: NA
D: TRBD1
J: TRBJ1-6
V: TRBV3-1

CDR3: CASSFSTDYEQYF
size: many
D: NA
J: TRBJ2-7
V: TRBV12-3/TRBV12-4

CDR3: CASSPGQGLLSTEAFF
size: many
D: TRBD1
J: TRBJ1-1
V: TRBV5-1

CDR3: CASSIGQGSYNEQFF
size: NA
D: NA
J: TRBJ2-1
V: TRBV19

CDR3: CASSELGKAQPQHF
size: many
D: NA
J: TRBJ1-5
V: TRBV2

CDR3: CAYRDRGINYGYTF
size: few
D: TRBD1
J: TRBJ1-2
V: TRBV30

CDR3: CASSLSGGSGELFF
size: many
D: TRBD2
J: TRBJ2-2
V: TRBV2

CDR3: CASSPQGFYEQYF
size: few
D: NA
J: TRBJ2-7
V: TRBV9

CDR3: CASSQLAGGEGPAKTQYF
size: many
D: TRBD2
J: TRBJ2-5
V: TRBV27

CDR3: CASGKDSGANVLTF
size: many
D: NA
J: TRBJ2-6
V: TRBV2

CDR3: CASSLPGANNSPLHF
size: NA
D: NA
J: TRBJ1-6
V: TRBV5-6

CDR3: CASSEGQAYYGYTF
size: NA
D: TRBD1
J: TRBJ1-2
V: TRBV9

CDR3: CASTLRPQGSYGYTF
size: NA
D: NA
J: TRBJ1-2
V: TRBV5-5

CDR3: CATSRGDWADQPQHF
size: many
D: NA
J: TRBJ1-5
V: TRBV15

CDR3: CSARQRTGLNYEQYF
size: many
D: NA
J: TRBJ2-7
V: TRBV20-1

CDR3: CATSDLAGGDGYTF
size: many
D: TRBD1
J: TRBJ1-2
V: TRBV24-1

CDR3: CASSFRPKGLAGADTQYF
size: NA
D: TRBD2
J: TRBJ2-3
V: TRBV11-2

CDR3: CASSDQGGTYEQYF
size: many
D: NA
J: TRBJ2-7
V: TRBV2

CDR3: CASRLSTVDGYTF
size: few
D: NA
J: TRBJ1-2
V: TRBV7-2

CDR3: CASSLDSGGTYEQYF
size: NA
D: TRBD2
J: TRBJ2-7
V: TRBV7-2

CDR3: CASSKRTTSSTPYEQYF
size: NA
D: NA
J: TRBJ2-7
V: TRBV19

CDR3: CASSGGTGFQPQHF
size: many
D: NA
J: TRBJ1-5
V: TRBV18

CDR3: CATSDSRGSSGANVLTF
size: many
D: NA
J: TRBJ2-6
V: TRBV24-1

CDR3: CASRHNPGLPNDEQFF
size: few
D: TRBD2
J: NA
V: TRBV3-1

CDR3: CSARVGTSNIQYF
size: few
D: NA
J: TRBJ2-4
V: TRBV29-1

CDR3: CASSGHRGRTEAFF
size: NA
D: TRBD1
J: TRBJ1-1
V: TRBV27

CDR3: CASQSSGELFF
size: NA
D: NA
J: TRBJ2-2
V: TRBV7-9

CDR3: CASSSPGQGDPKTYEQYF
size: few
D: TRBD1
J: TRBJ2-7
V: TRBV12-3/TRBV12-4

CDR3: CAWSDRAAGGYTF
size: few
D: NA
J: TRBJ1-2
V: TRBV30